Here is one TCR beta chain with its context. Its cognate antigen is unknown. Donors sampled were nominally healthy, though unrecorded immune exposures were likely. V lost 2 bases and J lost 3, with 8 bases in between. This CDR3 region has 13 residues. Germline-derived CDR1 and CDR2 are SGHVS and FNYEAQ. The sample belongs to a study of cytomegalovirus exposure and HLA in healthy donors. The study's findings and limits: Specificity for CMV antigens was confirmed in vitro for a few of the CMV-associated chains.

PCR amplification relied on 60 Vbeta primers (plus 13 Jbeta primers). Some clones are missing from TCRdb's copy, which holds only in-frame ones; the method was immunoSEQ multiplex PCR. The sample has 180,000 or so clones; roughly 80% are singletons. The receptor's source is a girl aged 10-17 years in good health and CMV-seropositive. V gene TRBV7-6 combines with J gene TRBJ2-7; D not resolved. Specimen: PBMCs. CDR3 DNA sequence: TGTGCCAGCAGCTTAAACGAGGACTACGAGCAGTACTTC. Translation: CASSLNEDYEQYF.